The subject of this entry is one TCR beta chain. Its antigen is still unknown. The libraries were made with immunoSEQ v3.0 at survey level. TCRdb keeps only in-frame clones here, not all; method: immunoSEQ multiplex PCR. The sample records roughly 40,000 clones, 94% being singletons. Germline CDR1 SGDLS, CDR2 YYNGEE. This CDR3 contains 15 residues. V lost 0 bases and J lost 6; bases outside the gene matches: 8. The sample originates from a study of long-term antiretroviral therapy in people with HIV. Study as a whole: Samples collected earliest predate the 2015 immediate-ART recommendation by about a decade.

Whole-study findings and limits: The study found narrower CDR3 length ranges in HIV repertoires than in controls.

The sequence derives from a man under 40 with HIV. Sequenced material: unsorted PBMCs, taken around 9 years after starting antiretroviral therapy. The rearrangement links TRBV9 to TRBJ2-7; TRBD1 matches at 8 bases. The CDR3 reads CASSVAPDRVFEQYF. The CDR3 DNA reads TGTGCCAGCAGCGTAGCCCCGGACAGGGTTTTCGAGCAGTACTTC.